Below, 13 T cell receptor beta chains from the same sample are listed, as sequenced in a study of shared clonotypes between healthy human individuals. The repertoire was sequenced with immunoSEQ multiplex PCR; TCRdb's copy has only in-frame clones and lacks some. This table holds about 2.4 million clones, over 85% found once. The specimen sequenced was naive CD4+ T cells from PBMCs. Subset in this sample: CD45RA+ positively selected. These receptors were taken from a man aged 18 to 29 in good health. Some clones in this sample may be carry-over from other donors' samples.

This clone was found once. In nucleotides, the CDR3 is TGTGCCAGCAGTTCGGGGGGCAAAGTCAAAAACATTCAGTACTTC. Translated: CASSSGGKVKNIQYF. The rearrangement uses TRBV6-6 and TRBJ2-4; TRBD2 is a possible D gene (7 bases). There are 15 residues in the CDR3. Per germline, CDR1 MNHNY and CDR2 SVGAGI (reference sequence). Deletions cut 4 bases from V and 3 bases from J, with 13 bases between.

This chain links TRBV4-3 with TRBJ1-5; TRBD1 matches 9 bases. The CDR3 has 19 amino acids. J gave up 1 base and V 0 bases, and 10 bases lay outside the gene matches. The germline CDR1 and CDR2 sequences are LGHNA and YSLEER. The CDR3 loop is CASSQDQDRGSSSNQPQHF. CDR3 coding DNA: TGCGCCAGCAGCCAAGATCAGGACAGGGGCAGCTCCAGCAATCAGCCCCAGCATTTT.

With regard to this clone: Distinct nucleotide sequences in the sample also encode this CDR3. The J gene is TRBJ2-1, the V gene TRBV9, with D possibly TRBD1 on 6 matching bases. Trimming removed 3 bases at V and 1 base at J, with 8 bases between. The length of the CDR3 is 14 residues. Germline-derived CDR1 and CDR2 are SGDLS and YYNGEE. This CDR3 reads CASSERGSYNEQFF. CDR3 nucleotides: TGTGCCAGCAGCGAGAGGGGGTCCTACAATGAGCAGTTCTTC.

The chain uses TRBV29-1 and TRBJ1-2; 9 bases line up with TRBD1. The junction had 6 bases not matched to a gene; V was cut back by 5 bases and J by 5 bases. Germline V gives CDR1 SQVTM, CDR2 ANQGSEA. The CDR3 runs to 13 residues. CDR3 sequence (DNA): TGCAGCGTTCCGCGGGGGACAGGGTATGGCTACACCTTC. As protein: CSVPRGTGYGYTF.

As concerns this clone: Other DNA variants within this sample encode the same CDR3. The chain uses TRBV9 and TRBJ2-3; 8 nucleotides agree with TRBD2. The CDR3 runs to 15 residues. V shed 0 bases and J 6 bases; nucleotides not matched to a gene: 6. Per the germline V gene, CDR1 is SGDLS and CDR2 is YYNGEE. DNA for the CDR3: TGTGCCAGCAGCGTAGACAGCGGGAGCGGGGATACGCAGTATTTT. Protein sequence: CASSVDSGSGDTQYF.

Remarks on this clone: This sample also contains other DNA sequences that code for the same CDR3. The chain combines TRBV28 with TRBJ1-5, with D possibly TRBD1 on 6 matching bases. The V gene lost 2 bases and the J gene lost 0 bases, with 11 bases spanning the gap. The length of the CDR3 is 16 residues. In germline, CDR1 is MDHEN, CDR2 SYDVKM. In nucleotides, the CDR3 is TGTGCCAGCAGTTTAAACACAGGGTATAGCAATCAGCCCCAGCATTTT. It is translated as CASSLNTGYSNQPQHF.

The J gene is TRBJ1-2, the V gene TRBV29-1, with TRBD1 identical over 7 bases. From germline, CDR1 is SQVTM and CDR2 ANQGSEA. The CDR3 contains 13 residues. V was pared by 6 bases and J by 3 bases, with 7 bases of the junction left unmatched. CDR3 DNA sequence: TGCAGCGTCCAGGGACAGCGGGACTATGGCTACACCTTC. Translation: CSVQGQRDYGYTF.

The chain combines TRBV6-1 with TRBJ2-1; D is uncertain. CDR1 MNHNS and CDR2 SASEGT come from the germline V gene. Trimming pared 4 bases from V and 0 bases from J, leaving 13 bases between. This CDR3 contains 16 residues. CDR3 nucleotides: TGTGCCAGCAGTGTACGGGTCTTAAGCTCCTACAATGAGCAGTTCTTC. This encodes CASSVRVLSSYNEQFF.

The rearrangement links TRBV28 to TRBJ1-3, with D perhaps matching TRBD1 (6 bases). Deletions cut 4 bases from V and 4 bases from J, with 8 bases between. Germline V CDR1 and CDR2: MDHEN, SYDVKM. The CDR3 runs to 13 residues. The CDR3 region is CASSWTEGNTIYF. The CDR3 nucleotides read TGTGCCAGCAGTTGGACAGAGGGAAACACCATATATTTT.

The chain is built from TRBV5-8 and TRBJ1-1; the D is unclear. Germline assignment: CDR1 SGHTS and CDR2 YDEGEE. CDR3 size: 13 residues. The V end was cut by 4 bases, the J end by 1 base, with 8 bases between. CDR3 sequence: CASSPDGNTEAFF. The CDR3 DNA sequence: TGTGCCAGCAGCCCCGATGGGAACACTGAAGCTTTCTTT.

V and J are TRBV15 and TRBJ2-7; weak D call: TRBD1 (5 bases). Germline CDR1 LNHNV, CDR2 YYDKDF (reference sequence). Trimming removed 0 bases from V and 1 base from J, with 7 bases in between. This CDR3 is built from 14 residues. Here the CDR3 DNA reads TGTGCCACCAGCAGAGAGGCAGGGTCCTACGAGCAGTACTTC. It specifies CATSREAGSYEQYF.

This clone is a singleton in its sample. This CDR3 is also generated by other DNA sequences in the sample. The chain couples TRBV28 to TRBJ1-6; D not certain. Trimming took 1 base from V and 9 from J, leaving 4 bases between them. This CDR3 contains 12 residues. Germline CDR1 and CDR2: MDHEN and SYDVKM. This CDR3 is CASSLSGSPLHF. The CDR3 nucleotides read TGTGCCAGCAGTTTATCCGGTTCACCCCTCCACTTT. Looking up the rest from reference TRBV28 and TRBJ1-6 gives the full variable domain: DVKVTQSSRYLVKRTGEKVFLECVQDMDHENMFWYRQDPGLGLRLIYFSYDVKMKEKGDIPEGYSVSREKKERFSLILESASTNQTSMYLCASSLSGSPLHFGNGTRLTVT.

A remark on this clone: Distinct nucleotide sequences in the sample also encode this CDR3. The CDR3 sequence is CASSLSYNQPQHF. The CDR3 DNA is TGTGCCAGCAGTTTAAGTTACAATCAGCCCCAGCATTTT. V usage is TRBV27 and J usage is TRBJ1-5, with D uncertain. The CDR3 sequence is 13 residues long. Germline loops: CDR1 MNHEY, CDR2 SMNVEV (reference sequence). Trimming cost V 2 bases and J 3 bases, with 5 bases left between them.